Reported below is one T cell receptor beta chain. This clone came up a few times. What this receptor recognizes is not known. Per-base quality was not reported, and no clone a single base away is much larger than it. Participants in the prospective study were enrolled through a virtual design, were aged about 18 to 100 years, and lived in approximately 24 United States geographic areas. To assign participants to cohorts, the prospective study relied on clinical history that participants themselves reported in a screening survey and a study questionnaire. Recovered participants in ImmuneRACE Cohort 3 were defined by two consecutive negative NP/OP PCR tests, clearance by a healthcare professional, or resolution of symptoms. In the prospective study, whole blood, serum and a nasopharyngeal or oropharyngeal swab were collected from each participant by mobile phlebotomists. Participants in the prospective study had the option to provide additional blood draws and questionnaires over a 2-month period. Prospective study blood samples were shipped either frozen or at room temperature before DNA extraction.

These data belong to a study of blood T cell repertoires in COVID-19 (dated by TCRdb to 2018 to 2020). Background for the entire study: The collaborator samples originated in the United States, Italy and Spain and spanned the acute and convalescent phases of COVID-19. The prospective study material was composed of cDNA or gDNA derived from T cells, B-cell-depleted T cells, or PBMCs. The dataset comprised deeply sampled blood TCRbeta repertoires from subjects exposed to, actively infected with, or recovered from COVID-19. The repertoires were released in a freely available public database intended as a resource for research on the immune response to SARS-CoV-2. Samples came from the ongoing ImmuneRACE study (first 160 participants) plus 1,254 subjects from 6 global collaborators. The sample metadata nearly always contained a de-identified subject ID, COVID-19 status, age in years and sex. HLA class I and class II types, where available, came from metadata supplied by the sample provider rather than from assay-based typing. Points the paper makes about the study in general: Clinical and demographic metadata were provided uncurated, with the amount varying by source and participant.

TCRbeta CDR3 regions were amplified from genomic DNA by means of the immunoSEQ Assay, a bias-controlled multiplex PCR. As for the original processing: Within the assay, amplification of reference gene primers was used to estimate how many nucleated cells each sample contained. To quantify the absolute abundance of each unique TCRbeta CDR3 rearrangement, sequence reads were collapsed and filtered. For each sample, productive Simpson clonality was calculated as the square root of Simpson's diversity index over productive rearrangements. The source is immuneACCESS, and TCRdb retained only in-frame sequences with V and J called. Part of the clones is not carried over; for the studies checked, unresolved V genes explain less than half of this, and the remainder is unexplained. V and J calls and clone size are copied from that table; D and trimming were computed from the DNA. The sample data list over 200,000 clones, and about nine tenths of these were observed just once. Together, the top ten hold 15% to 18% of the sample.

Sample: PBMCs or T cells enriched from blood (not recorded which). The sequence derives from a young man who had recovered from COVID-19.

For the CDR3, the sequence is CASSQASGGAYTQYF. The DNA is TGTGCCAGCAGTCAAGCATCAGGGGGCGCCTATACGCAGTATTTT. The sequence is built from TRBV7-2 and TRBJ2-3, with 8 bases aligning to TRBD1. The germline V gene specifies SGHTA as CDR1 and FQGNSA as CDR2. The CDR3 numbers 15 residues from cysteine through phenylalanine. The DNA shown is the 45-base CDR3, in frame from base 1. Ends trimmed: V by 6 bases, J by 7 bases; bases unmatched to a gene: 12.